What follows are 3 T cell receptor beta chains derived from one specimen sequenced in a study of blood T cell repertoires in COVID-19. Clones were read by immunoSEQ multiplex PCR, and TCRdb kept only the in-frame ones, dropping some. The sample records about 360,000 clones, more than 85% being singletons. The sample consisted of peripheral blood. The receptors were gathered from a human donor in a cohort sampled during active COVID-19.

The rearrangement joins TRBV6-5 to TRBJ2-7, with 8 bases lining up with TRBD2. There are 13 residues in the CDR3. V lost 10 bases to trimming and J lost 3 bases; unmatched junction nucleotides: 8. CDR1 and CDR2 (germline): MNHEY, SVGAGI. CDR3 sequence reads: CATTGGGIYEQYF. The DNA of the CDR3 is TGTGCCACTACGGGGGGGGGCATCTACGAGCAGTACTTC.

This sequence joins TRBV7-2 and TRBJ2-7; D call uncertain. Trimming left V 7 bases short and J 6 bases short, with 19 bases between. The CDR3 contains 14 residues. Germline V gives CDR1 SGHTA, CDR2 FQGNSA. Here the CDR3 DNA reads TGTGCCAGCAACAAACTGGGCGACCTCGGCGAGCAGTACTTC. It yields the protein CASNKLGDLGEQYF.

The rearrangement uses TRBV6-6 and TRBJ1-3, with TRBD1 identical over 7 bases. Germline V gene sequence: CDR1 MNHNY, CDR2 SVGAGI (reference sequence). The CDR3 is made up of 15 amino acids. Trimming took 0 bases from V and 4 from J; bases not matched to a gene: 3. The CDR3 here is CASSYSMDRGNTIYF. CDR3 nucleotides: TGTGCCAGCAGTTACTCGATGGACAGGGGAAACACCATATATTTT.